Included here is one T cell receptor (beta chain) sequence, with context. In the authors' workflow: Amplifying reference gene primers gave estimates of nucleated cell counts. Generated by immunoSEQ multiplex PCR, the TCRdb table keeps only in-frame clones and is missing some. Clone size and the V and J calls come from that table; the DNA yielded D and trimming. The sample yields 60,000 to 75,000 clones, under 85% seen once. These data originate in a study of blood T cell repertoires in COVID-19. The wider study: Samples came from the United States, Italy and Spain, spanning acute and convalescent COVID-19. Sources were T cells, B-cell-depleted T cells, or PBMCs; the material itself was cDNA or gDNA.

Germline V lookup: CDR1 MNHEY, CDR2 SMNVEV (reference sequence). The CDR3 consists of 14 residues. The V gene lost 5 bases and the J gene lost 2 bases, with 12 bases spanning the gap. This sequence originates from a woman in her 50s with active or convalescent COVID-19. Sequenced input: peripheral blood. This sequence joins TRBV27 and TRBJ2-5; D possibly corresponds to TRBD1 (6 bases). In DNA form, the CDR3 reads TGTGCCAGCAGTATGGACAGATTACAAGAGACCCAGTACTTC. Translating gives CASSMDRLQETQYF.